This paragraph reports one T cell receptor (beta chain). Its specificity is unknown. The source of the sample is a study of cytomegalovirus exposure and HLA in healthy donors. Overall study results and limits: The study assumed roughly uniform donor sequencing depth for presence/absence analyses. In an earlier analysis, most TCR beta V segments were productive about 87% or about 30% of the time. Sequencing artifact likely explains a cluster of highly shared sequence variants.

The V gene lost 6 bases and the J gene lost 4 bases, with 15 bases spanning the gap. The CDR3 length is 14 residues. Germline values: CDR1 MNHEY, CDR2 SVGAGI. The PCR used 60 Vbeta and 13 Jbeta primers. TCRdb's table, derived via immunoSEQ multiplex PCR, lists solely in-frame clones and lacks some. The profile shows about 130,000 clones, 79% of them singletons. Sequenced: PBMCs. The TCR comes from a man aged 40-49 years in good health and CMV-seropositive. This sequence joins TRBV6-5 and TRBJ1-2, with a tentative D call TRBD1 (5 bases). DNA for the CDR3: TGTGCCAGCAGGACGGGGGTTGGGAGCTATGGCTACACCTTC. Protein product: CASRTGVGSYGYTF.